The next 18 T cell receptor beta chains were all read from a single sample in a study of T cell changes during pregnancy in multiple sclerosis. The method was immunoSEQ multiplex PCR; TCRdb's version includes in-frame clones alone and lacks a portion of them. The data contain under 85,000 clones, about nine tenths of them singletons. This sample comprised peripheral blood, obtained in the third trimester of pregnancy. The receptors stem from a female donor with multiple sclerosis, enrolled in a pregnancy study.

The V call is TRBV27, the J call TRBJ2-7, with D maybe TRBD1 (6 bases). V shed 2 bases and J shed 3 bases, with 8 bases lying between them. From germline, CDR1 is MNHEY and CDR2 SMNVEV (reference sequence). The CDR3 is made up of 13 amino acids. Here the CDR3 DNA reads TGTGCCAGCAGTTTACAGGACAGCTACGAGCAGTACTTC. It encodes CASSLQDSYEQYF.

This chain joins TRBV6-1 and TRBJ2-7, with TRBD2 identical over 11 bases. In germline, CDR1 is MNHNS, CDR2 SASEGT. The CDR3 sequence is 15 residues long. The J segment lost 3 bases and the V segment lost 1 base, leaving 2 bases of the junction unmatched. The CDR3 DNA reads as TGTGCCAGCAGTGAAGGCACTAGCGGGAGCTACGAGCAGTACTTC. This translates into CASSEGTSGSYEQYF.

CDR3 DNA sequence: TGTGCCAGCAGCCGAGTAGGTAGCGGCCATACGCAGTATTTT. Protein product: CASSRVGSGHTQYF. V and J are TRBV14 and TRBJ2-3, with D maybe TRBD2 (6 bases). V was clipped by 4 bases and J by 7 bases, with 15 bases between them. Germline V gene sequence: CDR1 SGHDN, CDR2 FVKESK. This CDR3 spans 14 amino acids. Using reference TRBV14 and TRBJ2-3 for the parts outside the CDR3, the full variable domain is EAGVTQFPSHSVIEKGQTVTLRCDPISGHDNLYWYRRVMGKEIKFLLHFVKESKQDESGMPNNRFLAERTGGTYSTLKVQPAELEDSGVYFCASSRVGSGHTQYFGPGTRLTVL.

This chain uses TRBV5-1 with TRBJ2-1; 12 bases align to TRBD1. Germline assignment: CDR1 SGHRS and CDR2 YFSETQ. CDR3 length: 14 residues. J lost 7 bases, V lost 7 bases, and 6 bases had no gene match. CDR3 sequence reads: CASRDRGLLNEQFF. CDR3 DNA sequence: TGCGCCAGCCGGGACAGGGGGCTTCTGAATGAGCAGTTCTTC.

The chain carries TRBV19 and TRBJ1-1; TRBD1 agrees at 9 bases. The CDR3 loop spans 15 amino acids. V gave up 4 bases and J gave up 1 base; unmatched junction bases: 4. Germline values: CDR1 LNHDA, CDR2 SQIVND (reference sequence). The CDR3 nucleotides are TGTGCCAGTAGTAACCGGGACAGGGAGAACACTGAAGCTTTCTTT. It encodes CASSNRDRENTEAFF.

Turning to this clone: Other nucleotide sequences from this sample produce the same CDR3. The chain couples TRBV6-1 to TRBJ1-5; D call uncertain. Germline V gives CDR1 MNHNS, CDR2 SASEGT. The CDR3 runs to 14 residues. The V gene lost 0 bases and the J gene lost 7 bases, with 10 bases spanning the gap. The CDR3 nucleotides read TGTGCCAGCAGTGAAGCGGGCTCGGGGCAGCCCCAGCATTTT. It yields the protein CASSEAGSGQPQHF.

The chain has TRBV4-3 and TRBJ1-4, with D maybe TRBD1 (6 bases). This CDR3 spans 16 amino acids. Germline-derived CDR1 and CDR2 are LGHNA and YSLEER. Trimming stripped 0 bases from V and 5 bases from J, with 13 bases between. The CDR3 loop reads CASSQDFVRGNEKLFF. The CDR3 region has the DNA TGCGCCAGCAGCCAAGATTTCGTAAGGGGGAATGAAAAACTGTTTTTT.

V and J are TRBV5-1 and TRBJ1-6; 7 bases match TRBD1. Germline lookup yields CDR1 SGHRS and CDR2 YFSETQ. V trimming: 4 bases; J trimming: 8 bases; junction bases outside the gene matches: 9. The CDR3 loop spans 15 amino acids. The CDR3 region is CASSLGQAGDSPLHF. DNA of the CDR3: TGCGCCAGCAGCCTAGGACAGGCAGGGGATTCACCCCTCCACTTT.

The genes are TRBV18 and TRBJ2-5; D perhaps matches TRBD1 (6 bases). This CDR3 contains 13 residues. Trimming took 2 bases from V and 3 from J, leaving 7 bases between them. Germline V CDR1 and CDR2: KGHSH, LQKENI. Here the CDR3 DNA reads TGTGCCAGCTCACCAGGGACAAAAGAGACCCAGTACTTC. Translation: CASSPGTKETQYF.

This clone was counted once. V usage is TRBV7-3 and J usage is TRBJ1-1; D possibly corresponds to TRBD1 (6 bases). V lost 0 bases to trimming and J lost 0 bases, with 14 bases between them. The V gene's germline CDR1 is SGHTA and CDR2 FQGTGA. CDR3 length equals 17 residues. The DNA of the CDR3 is TGTGCCAGCAGCTTAACCCCCGGGGGGCTCATGAACACTGAAGCTTTCTTT. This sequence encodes CASSLTPGGLMNTEAFF.

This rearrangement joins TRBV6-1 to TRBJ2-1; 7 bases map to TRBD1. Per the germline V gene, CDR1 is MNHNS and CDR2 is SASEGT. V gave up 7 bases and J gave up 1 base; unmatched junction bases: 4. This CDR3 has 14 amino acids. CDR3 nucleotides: TGTGCCAGCATTACAGGGGAATCCTACAATGAGCAGTTCTTC. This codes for CASITGESYNEQFF.

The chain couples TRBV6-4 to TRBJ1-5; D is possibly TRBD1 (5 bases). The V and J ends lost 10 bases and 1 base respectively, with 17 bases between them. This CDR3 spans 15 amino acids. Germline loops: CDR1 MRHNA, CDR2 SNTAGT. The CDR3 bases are TGTGCCACCTTGGGGCAGAGACAGAGCAATCAGCCCCAGCATTTT. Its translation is CATLGQRQSNQPQHF.

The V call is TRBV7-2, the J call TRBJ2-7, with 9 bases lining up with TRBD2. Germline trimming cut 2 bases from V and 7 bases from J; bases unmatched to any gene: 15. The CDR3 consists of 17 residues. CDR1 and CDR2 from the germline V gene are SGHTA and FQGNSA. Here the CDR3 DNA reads TGTGCCAGCAGCTTATTGGGAGCGGGGGGTCCCCGGGGGGAGCAGTACTTC. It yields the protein CASSLLGAGGPRGEQYF.

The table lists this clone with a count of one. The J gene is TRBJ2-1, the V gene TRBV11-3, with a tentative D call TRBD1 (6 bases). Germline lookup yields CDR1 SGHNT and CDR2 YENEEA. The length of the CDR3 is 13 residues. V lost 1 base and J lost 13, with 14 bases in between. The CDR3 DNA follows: TGTGCCAGCAGCTTAGGGGGACAAACGGAACAGTTCTTC. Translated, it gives CASSLGGQTEQFF. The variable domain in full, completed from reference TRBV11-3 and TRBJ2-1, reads EAGVVQSPRYKIIEKKQPVAFWCNPISGHNTLYWYLQNLGQGPELLIRYENEEAVDDSQLPKDRFSAERLKGVDSTLKIQPAELGDSAVYLCASSLGGQTEQFFGPGTRLTVL.

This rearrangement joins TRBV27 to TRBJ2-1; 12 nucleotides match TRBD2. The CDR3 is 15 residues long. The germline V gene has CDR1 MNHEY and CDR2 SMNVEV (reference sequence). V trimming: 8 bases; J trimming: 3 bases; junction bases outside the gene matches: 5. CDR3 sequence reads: CASLLAGGIYNEQFF. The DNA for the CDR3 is TGTGCCAGCTTACTAGCGGGAGGCATCTACAATGAGCAGTTCTTC.

CDR3 sequence (DNA): TGTGCCAGCAGACTTGACAGGGGTGATCTGTTCTTC. It translates to CASRLDRGDLFF. The chain employs TRBV5-4 and TRBJ2-1; 8 bases are shared with TRBD1. Trimming removed 5 bases from V and 15 bases from J; junction bases left unmatched: 10. Germline CDR1 SGHNT, CDR2 YYREEE (reference sequence). CDR3 size: 12 residues.

DNA of the CDR3: TGCGCCAGCAGAACCGGGACAGGGGGTAACAATGAGCAGTTCTTC. As protein: CASRTGTGGNNEQFF. The chain carries TRBV5-1 and TRBJ2-1; 11 positions match TRBD1. There are 15 residues in the CDR3. The junction had 6 bases not matched to a gene; V was cut back by 5 bases and J by 5 bases. In germline, CDR1 is SGHRS, CDR2 YFSETQ.

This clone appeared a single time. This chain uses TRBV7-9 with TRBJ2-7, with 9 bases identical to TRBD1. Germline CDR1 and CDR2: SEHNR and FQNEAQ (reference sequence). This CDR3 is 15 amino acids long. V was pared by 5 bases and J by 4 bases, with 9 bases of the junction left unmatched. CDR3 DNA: TGTGCCAGCAGCCCTACAGGGGGCCTCGTGTACGAGCAGTACTTC. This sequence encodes CASSPTGGLVYEQYF.